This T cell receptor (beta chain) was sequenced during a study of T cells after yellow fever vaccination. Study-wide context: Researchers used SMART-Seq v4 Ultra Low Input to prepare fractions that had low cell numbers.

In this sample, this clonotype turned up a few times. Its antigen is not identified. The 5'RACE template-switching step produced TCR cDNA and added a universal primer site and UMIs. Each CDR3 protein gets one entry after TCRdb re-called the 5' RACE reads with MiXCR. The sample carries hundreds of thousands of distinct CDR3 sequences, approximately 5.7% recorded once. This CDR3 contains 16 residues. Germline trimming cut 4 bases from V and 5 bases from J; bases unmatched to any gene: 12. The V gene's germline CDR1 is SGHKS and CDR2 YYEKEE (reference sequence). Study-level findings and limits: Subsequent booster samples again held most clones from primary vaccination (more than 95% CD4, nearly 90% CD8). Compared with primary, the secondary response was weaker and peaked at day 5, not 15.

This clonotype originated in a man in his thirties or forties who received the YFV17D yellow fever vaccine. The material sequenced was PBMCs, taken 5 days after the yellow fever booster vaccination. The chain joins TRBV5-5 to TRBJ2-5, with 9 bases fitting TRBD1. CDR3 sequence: CASSQTTGGAGETQYF. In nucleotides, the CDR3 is TGTGCCAGCAGCCAAACAACAGGGGGCGCTGGGGAGACCCAGTACTTC.